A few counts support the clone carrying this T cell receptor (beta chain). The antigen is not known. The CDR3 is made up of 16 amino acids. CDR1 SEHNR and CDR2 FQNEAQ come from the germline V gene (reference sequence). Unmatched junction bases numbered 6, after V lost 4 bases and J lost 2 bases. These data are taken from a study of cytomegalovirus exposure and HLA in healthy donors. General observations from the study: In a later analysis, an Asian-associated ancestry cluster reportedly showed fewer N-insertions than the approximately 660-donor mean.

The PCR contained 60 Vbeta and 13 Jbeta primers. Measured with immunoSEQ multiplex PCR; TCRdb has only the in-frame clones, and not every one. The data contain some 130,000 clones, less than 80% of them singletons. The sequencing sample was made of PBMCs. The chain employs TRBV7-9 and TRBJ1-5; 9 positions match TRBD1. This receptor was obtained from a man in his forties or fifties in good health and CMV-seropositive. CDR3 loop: CASSSGGQGRNQPQHF. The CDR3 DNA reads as TGTGCCAGCAGCTCCGGGGGACAGGGCCGCAATCAGCCCCAGCATTTT.